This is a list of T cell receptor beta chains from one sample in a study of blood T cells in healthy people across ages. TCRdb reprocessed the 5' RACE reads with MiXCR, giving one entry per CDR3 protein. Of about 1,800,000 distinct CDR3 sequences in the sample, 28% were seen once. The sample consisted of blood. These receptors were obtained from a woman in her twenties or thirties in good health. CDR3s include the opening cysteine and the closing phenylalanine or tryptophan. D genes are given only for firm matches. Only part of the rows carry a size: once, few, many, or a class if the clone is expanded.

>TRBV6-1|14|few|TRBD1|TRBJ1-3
CASSEGQGKNTIYF
TGTGCCAGCAGTGAAGGACAGGGGAAAAACACCATATATTTT
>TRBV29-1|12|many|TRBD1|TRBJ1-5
CSDTQGNQPQHF
TGCAGCGACACACAGGGGAACCAGCCCCAGCATTTT
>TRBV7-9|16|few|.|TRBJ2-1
CASSLEWQSSYNEQFF
TGTGCCAGCAGCTTAGAGTGGCAGAGCTCCTACAATGAGCAGTTCTTC
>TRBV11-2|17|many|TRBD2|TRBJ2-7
CASRSTRGGRVTYEQYF
TGTGCCAGCAGATCAACCCGAGGCGGGAGGGTGACCTACGAGCAGTACTTC
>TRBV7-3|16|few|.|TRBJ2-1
CASSRTGVVRYNERFF
TGTGCCAGCAGTAGAACTGGGGTGGTCAGGTACAATGAGCGGTTCTTC
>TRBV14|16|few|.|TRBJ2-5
CASSLGGLRYQETQYF
TGTGCCAGCAGCCTAGGGGGACTTAGGTACCAAGAGACCCAGTACTTC
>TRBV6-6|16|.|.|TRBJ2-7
CASSYSPPISLSEQYF
TGTGCCAGCAGTTACTCGCCCCCAATATCATTAAGCGAGCAGTACTTC
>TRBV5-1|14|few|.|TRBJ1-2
CASSSDAADYGYTF
TGCGCCAGCAGCTCCGACGCAGCAGACTATGGCTACACCTTC
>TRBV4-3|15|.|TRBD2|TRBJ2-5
CASSQVGGSGETQYF
TGCGCCAGCAGCCAAGTCGGCGGGAGCGGAGAGACCCAGTACTTC
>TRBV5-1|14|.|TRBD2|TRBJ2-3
CASTSSGRTDTQYF
TGCGCCAGCACGTCTAGCGGTCGCACAGATACGCAGTATTTT
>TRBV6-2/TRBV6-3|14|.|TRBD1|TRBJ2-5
CASKGAGSVETQYF
TGTGCCAGCAAGGGGGCAGGATCCGTCGAGACCCAGTACTTC
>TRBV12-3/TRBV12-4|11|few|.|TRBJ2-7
CASSRGLVQYF
TGTGCCAGCAGTCGGGGACTGGTGCAGTACTTC
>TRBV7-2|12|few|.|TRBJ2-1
CASSPELSEQFF
TGTGCCAGCAGCCCCGAATTAAGTGAGCAGTTCTTC
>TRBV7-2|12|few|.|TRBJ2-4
CAGSWDLNIQYF
TGTGCCGGCAGCTGGGACCTAAACATTCAGTACTTC
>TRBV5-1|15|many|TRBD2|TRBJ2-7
CASSIAGGLFYEQYF
TGCGCCAGCAGCATAGCGGGGGGGCTCTTCTACGAGCAGTACTTC
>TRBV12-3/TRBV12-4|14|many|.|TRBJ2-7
CASSPGDSFYEQYF
TGTGCCAGCAGTCCGGGGGACAGCTTCTACGAGCAGTACTTC
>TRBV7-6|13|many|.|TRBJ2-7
CASSLEASSAQYF
TGTGCCAGCAGCTTAGAGGCTAGCTCGGCGCAGTACTTC
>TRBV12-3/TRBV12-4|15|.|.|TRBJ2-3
CASSLAVGRPDTQYF
TGTGCCAGCAGTTTAGCGGTAGGACGGCCAGATACGCAGTATTTT
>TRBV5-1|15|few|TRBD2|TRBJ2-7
CASSLVSSGSYEQYF
TGCGCCAGCAGCTTGGTTTCTAGCGGGAGCTACGAGCAGTACTTC
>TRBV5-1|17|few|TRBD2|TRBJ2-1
CASSSGTTGGTYNEQFF
TGCGCCAGCAGCAGCGGCACGACGGGGGGGACCTACAATGAGCAGTTCTTC